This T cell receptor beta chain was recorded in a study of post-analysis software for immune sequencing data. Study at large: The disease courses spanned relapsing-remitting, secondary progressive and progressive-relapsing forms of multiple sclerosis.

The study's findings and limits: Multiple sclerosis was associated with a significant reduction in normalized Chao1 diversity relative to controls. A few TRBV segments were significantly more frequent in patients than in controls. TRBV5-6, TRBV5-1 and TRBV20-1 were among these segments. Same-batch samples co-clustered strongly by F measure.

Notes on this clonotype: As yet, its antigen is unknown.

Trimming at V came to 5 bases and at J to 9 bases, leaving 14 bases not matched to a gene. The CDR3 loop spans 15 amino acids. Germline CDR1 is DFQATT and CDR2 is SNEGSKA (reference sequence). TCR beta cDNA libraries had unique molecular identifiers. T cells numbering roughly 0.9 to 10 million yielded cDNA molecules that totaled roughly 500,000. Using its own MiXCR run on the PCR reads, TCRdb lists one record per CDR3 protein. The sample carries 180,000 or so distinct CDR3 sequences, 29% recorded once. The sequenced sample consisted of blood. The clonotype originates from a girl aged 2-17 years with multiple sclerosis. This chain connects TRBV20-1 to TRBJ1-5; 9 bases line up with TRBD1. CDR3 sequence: CSAHRKQGAWVPQHF. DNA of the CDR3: TGCAGTGCTCATAGAAAACAGGGGGCTTGGGTGCCCCAGCATTTT.